These T cell receptor beta chains were read from a single sample in a study of blood T cells in healthy people across ages. TCRdb fed the 5' RACE reads into MiXCR, producing one record per CDR3 protein. The sample carries hundreds of thousands of distinct CDR3 sequences, 35% to 60% recorded once. Sequencing was done on a sample of blood. These receptors were taken from a man at least 80 years old in good health. Each CDR3 is given with its conserved first and last residue. The order of the fields is CDR3 length, V gene, J gene, CDR3 protein.

cdr3_length: 13
v_call: TRBV12-3/TRBV12-4
j_call: TRBJ2-7
cdr3_aa: CASSRASNYEQYF

cdr3_length: 10
v_call: TRBV6-5
j_call: TRBJ2-7
cdr3_aa: CATFLGEQYF

cdr3_length: 14
v_call: TRBV9
j_call: TRBJ2-5
cdr3_aa: CASSVDTSWETQYF

cdr3_length: 13
v_call: TRBV20-1
j_call: TRBJ2-7
cdr3_aa: CSARFEAGYEQYF

cdr3_length: 14
v_call: TRBV29-1
j_call: TRBJ1-3
cdr3_aa: CSGTGGYSGNTIYF

cdr3_length: 13
v_call: TRBV2
j_call: TRBJ2-5
cdr3_aa: CASTRDTQETQYF

cdr3_length: 16
v_call: TRBV3-1
j_call: TRBJ1-4
cdr3_aa: CASSQDQTGINEKLFF

cdr3_length: 16
v_call: TRBV29-1
j_call: TRBJ1-2
cdr3_aa: CSVLTGTGPLPYGYTF

cdr3_length: 15
v_call: TRBV5-4
j_call: TRBJ2-1
cdr3_aa: CASSLRDTPYNEQFF

cdr3_length: 15
v_call: TRBV7-8
j_call: TRBJ2-3
cdr3_aa: CASSLWRGGTDTQYF

cdr3_length: 11
v_call: TRBV20-1
j_call: TRBJ1-1
cdr3_aa: CSAAGNTEAFF

cdr3_length: 12
v_call: TRBV12-3/TRBV12-4
j_call: TRBJ1-1
cdr3_aa: CASREGGWEAFF

cdr3_length: 14
v_call: TRBV2
j_call: TRBJ2-7
cdr3_aa: CASSETAGVHEQYF

cdr3_length: 18
v_call: TRBV5-7
j_call: NA
cdr3_aa: CASSSDQGLSDSYNEQYF